These T cell receptor beta chains were read from a single sample in a study of cytomegalovirus exposure and HLA in healthy donors. Data came from immunoSEQ multiplex PCR; TCRdb stores just in-frame clones and leaves some out. The sample shows 120,000 or so clones, approximately 10% of them seen only once. Sample: PBMCs. These receptors were obtained from a woman under 30 in good health and CMV-seropositive. Both conserved end residues are part of each CDR3. A D gene is named only where the DNA matches it firmly. Clone size appears in some rows only: once, few, many, or a class for an expanded clone.

size,V,J,D,DNA,CDR3
few,TRBV5-1,TRBJ1-2,TRBD1,TGCGCCAGCAAAAACGCACCACAGGGGGACTATGGCTACACCTTC,CASKNAPQGDYGYTF
-,TRBV7-9,TRBJ2-1,TRBD2,TGTGCCAGCAGCTCCGGGACTAGCGGGAGAGAGTCCTACAATGAGCAGTTCTTC,CASSSGTSGRESYNEQFF
few,TRBV28,TRBJ2-4,TRBD2,TGTGCCAGCTTCGATAGCGGGCCCCTAGCCAAAAACATTCAGTACTTC,CASFDSGPLAKNIQYF
few,TRBV7-8,TRBJ2-1,TRBD2,TGTGCCAGCAGCCCTTATAGCGGGAGTCACAATGAGCAGTTCTTC,CASSPYSGSHNEQFF
-,TRBV5-1,TRBJ2-1,TRBD2,TGCGCCAGCAGCTTGCCGACTAGCGCGACCTACAATGAGCAGTTCTTC,CASSLPTSATYNEQFF
few,TRBV9,TRBJ2-7,TRBD2,TGTGCCAGCAGCGCCTTGACTAGCAGCTACGAGCAGTACTTC,CASSALTSSYEQYF
-,TRBV28,TRBJ2-1,-,TGTGCCAGCAGTTTATTTGTAGGGGTACCGAATGAGCAGTTCTTC,CASSLFVGVPNEQFF
-,TRBV6-5,TRBJ2-3,-,TGTGCCAGCAGTTGGGAGCCTAGTGGATTTTATACGCAGTATTTT,CASSWEPSGFYTQYF
few,TRBV27,TRBJ2-2,TRBD1,TGTGCCAGCAGTTTGTGGACAGGGTACGACGGGGAGCTGTTTTTT,CASSLWTGYDGELFF
-,TRBV4-1,TRBJ2-7,-,TGCGCCAGCAGCCAGTCGGCCCAGGGGTTCTCCTACGAGCAGTACTTC,CASSQSAQGFSYEQYF
few,TRBV13,TRBJ2-5,-,TGTGCCAGCAGCTTAGATGCCCTAGCTTACCAAGAGACCCAGTACTTC,CASSLDALAYQETQYF
-,TRBV28,TRBJ1-1,-,TGTGCCAGCCTGGCAGGGGCCGCTTACAACCCTGAAGCTTTCTTT,CASLAGAAYNPEAFF
few,TRBV7-9,TRBJ1-5,-,TGTGCCAGCAGCTTAGAGAGTCTGCCCCAGCATTTT,CASSLESLPQHF
-,TRBV14,TRBJ2-6,-,TGTGCCAGCAGTATGAGCTCTGGGGCCAACGTCCTGACTTTC,CASSMSSGANVLTF
-,TRBV19,TRBJ2-5,-,TGTGCCAGTAGTATATTCTACGCTGTAGAGACCCAGTACTTC,CASSIFYAVETQYF
-,TRBV4-1,TRBJ1-3,TRBD1,TGCGCCAGCAGCCAAGACGAGAGACAGGGGGCTAGTCGAAACACCATATATTTT,CASSQDERQGASRNTIYF
-,TRBV5-1,TRBJ2-1,TRBD2,TGCGCCAGCAGCTTGGATCCGGGAGGGTACAATGAGCAGTTCTTC,CASSLDPGGYNEQFF
many,TRBV19,TRBJ2-1,-,TGTGCCAGTAGTACCTCGGGACTCTTCAATGAGCAGTTCTTC,CASSTSGLFNEQFF
-,TRBV5-1,TRBJ2-3,TRBD2,TGCGCCAGCAGCTTGAGCGGGAGTAGGACAGATACGCAGTATTTT,CASSLSGSRTDTQYF
-,TRBV19,TRBJ2-1,TRBD1,TGTGCCAGTAGTATAGATAGGGACAGAGCTTCCAATGAGCAGTTCTTC,CASSIDRDRASNEQFF
few,TRBV6-6,TRBJ2-7,-,TGTGCCAGCAGTTATAGTGCCGGGGATGGGGAGCAGTACTTC,CASSYSAGDGEQYF
-,TRBV27,TRBJ2-7,-,TGTGCCAGCAGTTACGGGGGAGGGGGCGAGCAGTACTTC,CASSYGGGGEQYF
few,TRBV7-6,TRBJ2-3,TRBD1,TGTGCCAGCAGCCCCCGGGACAGGTCCCCCCGGGAGTATTTT,CASSPRDRSPREYF
few,TRBV27,TRBJ2-5,-,TGTGCCAGCAGTCCAGTCGTGGGGGGACGGATAGAGACCCAGTACTTC,CASSPVVGGRIETQYF
-,TRBV4-2,TRBJ1-1,-,TGTGCCAGCAGCCAAGATGGGCTCGTGTTTGAAGCTTTCTTT,CASSQDGLVFEAFF
few,TRBV6-5,TRBJ1-1,-,TGTGCCAGCAGTTACAGTGGGGGCCGAACTGAAGCTTTCTTT,CASSYSGGRTEAFF
few,TRBV4-2,TRBJ2-7,-,TGTGCCAGCAGCCGTATGGGGCCTACTCTAGGCCACGAGCAGTACTTC,CASSRMGPTLGHEQYF
few,TRBV30,TRBJ2-5,TRBD1,TGTGCCTGGACTGGGACAGGGGTCCGCCAAGAGACCCAGTACTTC,CAWTGTGVRQETQYF
few,TRBV20-1,TRBJ2-5,-,TGCAGTCTATCGCGGGAGACCCAGTACTTC,CSLSRETQYF
few,TRBV4-1,TRBJ2-5,-,TGCGCCAGCAGCCAAGCGGGGGGCGCGTTTGGAGAGACCCAGTACTTC,CASSQAGGAFGETQYF
-,TRBV10-1,TRBJ1-5,-,TGCGCCAGCAGTGATTCGCGAAATCAGCCCCAGCATTTT,CASSDSRNQPQHF
few,TRBV5-1,TRBJ1-4,TRBD1,TGCGCCAGCAGCTCGGGGACAGTGACTAATGAAAAACTGTTTTTT,CASSSGTVTNEKLFF
-,TRBV30,TRBJ1-5,-,TGTGCCTGGAGTCAGGCCGGCAATCAGCCCCAGCATTTT,CAWSQAGNQPQHF
few,TRBV19,TRBJ2-1,TRBD2,TGTGCCAGTAGCCTACTAGCGGGGGGATCCGATGAGCAGTTCTTC,CASSLLAGGSDEQFF
-,TRBV4-1,TRBJ2-1,TRBD2,TGCGCCAGCAGCCAAGAAGGAATTGTGGCTAGCGGGAGAGGGGGGTACAATGAGCAGTTCTTC,CASSQEGIVASGRGGYNEQFF
-,TRBV6-1,TRBJ2-1,TRBD2,TGTGCCAGCAGTGAGCCGGGACTAGCCCCCAATGAGCAGTTCTTC,CASSEPGLAPNEQFF
-,TRBV2,TRBJ1-4,-,TGTGCCAGCAGTGAAAGGGAGTGGGAAAAACTGTTTTTT,CASSEREWEKLFF
few,TRBV5-6,TRBJ2-1,-,TGTGCCAGCAGCTTCTCGGGAATTGAGCAGTTCTTC,CASSFSGIEQFF
-,TRBV6-6,TRBJ1-1,-,TGTGCCAGCAGTAGGGGCACTGAAGCTTTCTTT,CASSRGTEAFF
-,TRBV7-3,TRBJ2-5,TRBD2,TGTGCCAGCAGCATTCTCCCAACTAGCGGGAGTTCCCAAGAGACCCAGTACTTC,CASSILPTSGSSQETQYF
few,TRBV29-1,TRBJ2-1,TRBD1,TGCAGCGTTGAAGAACAGGGGACCTACAATGAGCAGTTCTTC,CSVEEQGTYNEQFF
-,TRBV5-1,TRBJ1-1,-,TGCGCCAGCAGCTCTGGACAGTTGAACACTGAAGCTTTCTTT,CASSSGQLNTEAFF
-,TRBV27,TRBJ2-7,-,TGTGCCAGCAGTTTATTCCTAGGACAGTCCTACGAGCAGTACTTC,CASSLFLGQSYEQYF
-,TRBV30,TRBJ1-5,-,TGTGCCTGGAGTGAGGAGGGGCCCCAGCATTTT,CAWSEEGPQHF
-,TRBV30,TRBJ2-7,TRBD2,TGTGCCGGAGGGACTAGCTCTTACGAGCAGTACTTC,CAGGTSSYEQYF
-,TRBV28,TRBJ1-2,TRBD1,TGTGCCGGAGGACAGGGGGCTGCCGAAAACCGTGGCTACACCTTC,CAGGQGAAENRGYTF
-,TRBV28,TRBJ2-6,-,TGTGCCAGTTGTATGCGCTCTGGGGCCAACGTCCTGACTTTC,CASCMRSGANVLTF
-,TRBV21-1,TRBJ2-5,-,TGTGCCAGCAGGGGGCGGGGACAGGGGAACTTC,CASRGRGQGNF
few,TRBV28,TRBJ1-1,TRBD1,TGTGCCAGCATCGGACAGGGTTTGAACACTGAAGCTTTCTTT,CASIGQGLNTEAFF
-,TRBV7-2,TRBJ2-1,TRBD2,TGTGCCAGCAGCCTACCGGGACTAGTGAATGAGCAGTTCTTC,CASSLPGLVNEQFF
few,TRBV29-1,TRBJ2-1,TRBD2,TGCAGCGTTCCCCCTGGGAGGGCCGGCTACAATGAGCAGTTCTTC,CSVPPGRAGYNEQFF
-,TRBV28,TRBJ1-2,-,TGTGCCAGCAGTTTGGTGCTAAGTTATGGCTACACCTTC,CASSLVLSYGYTF
few,TRBV5-6,TRBJ2-7,TRBD1,TGTGCCAGCAGCGGCCGGGACAGGGGGCTTTTTTCCTACGAGCAGTACTTC,CASSGRDRGLFSYEQYF
-,TRBV7-9,TRBJ2-1,-,TGTGCCAGCAGCTTAGTGGGCCAGGGATCCTACAATGAGCAGTTCTTC,CASSLVGQGSYNEQFF
-,TRBV6-1,TRBJ1-5,-,TGTGCCAGCCAGACAGGAGACTATCAGCCCCAGCATTTT,CASQTGDYQPQHF
-,TRBV28,TRBJ1-1,-,TGTGCCAGCATGGAGGTGGGTAGGCGGACTGAAGCTTTCTTT,CASMEVGRRTEAFF
few,TRBV6-6,TRBJ2-2,TRBD1,TGTGCCAGCAGGAGGGGGCCTATCGGGGAGCTGTTTTTT,CASRRGPIGELFF
-,TRBV7-9,TRBJ2-3,TRBD2,TGTGCCAGCGAAGCGGGGCCGGGGGATACGCAGTATTTT,CASEAGPGDTQYF